Each of the 20 T cell receptor beta chains below was sequenced from the same sample in a study of control samples from healthy donors and cancer patients. Here immunoSEQ multiplex PCR was the method, and the copy in TCRdb shows in-frame clones only, minus some. The data hold 150,000 to 200,000 clones, with almost 90% observed a single time. The sample comprised blood. These receptors all stem from a woman in her twenties or thirties in good health.

This sequence joins TRBV6-5 and TRBJ1-5; 7 nucleotides agree with TRBD1. This CDR3 is 13 amino acids long. The V gene's germline CDR1 is MNHEY and CDR2 SVGAGI. V lost 5 bases and J lost 7; bases outside the gene matches: 5. The CDR3 loop is CASSRQGGQPQHF. The CDR3 DNA follows: TGTGCCAGCAGTCGACAGGGAGGACAGCCCCAGCATTTT.

This clone was observed a single time. The chain carries TRBV29-1 and TRBJ1-5, with TRBD1 matching over 8 bases. V dropped 7 bases and J dropped 5; count of bases not matched to a gene: 13. CDR1 is SQVTM and CDR2 is ANQGSEA in the germline V gene. The CDR3 covers 15 residues. The DNA of the CDR3 is TGCAGCGGGGCGACCGGGACAGGTTACGATCAGCCCCAGCATTTT. As protein: CSGATGTGYDQPQHF. The whole variable domain, filled in from reference TRBV29-1 and TRBJ1-5, reads SAVISQKPSRDICQRGTSLTIQCQVDSQVTMMFWYRQQPGQSLTLIATANQGSEATYESGFVIDKFPISRPNLTFSTLTVSNMSPEDSSIYLCSGATGTGYDQPQHFGDGTRLSIL.

This chain links TRBV7-9 with TRBJ2-1; tentative D call: TRBD1 (6 bases). The CDR3 sequence is 16 residues long. V lost 4 bases and J lost 2, with 15 bases in between. The germline CDR1 and CDR2 sequences are SEHNR and FQNEAQ (reference sequence). This CDR3 reads CASSSQFRTAYNEQFF. In nucleotides, the CDR3 is TGTGCCAGCAGCTCCCAATTTCGGACAGCCTACAATGAGCAGTTCTTC. The entire variable domain, with the rest obtained from reference TRBV7-9 and TRBJ2-1, is as follows: DTGVSQNPRHKITKRGQNVTFRCDPISEHNRLYWYRQTLGQGPEFLTYFQNEAQLEKSRLLSDRFSAERPKGSFSTLEIQRTEQGDSAMYLCASSSQFRTAYNEQFFGPGTRLTVL.

This chain uses TRBV5-1 with TRBJ1-6; 7 nucleotides agree with TRBD1. CDR3 length: 14 residues. Germline V CDR1 and CDR2: SGHRS, YFSETQ. V lost 3 bases, J lost 7 bases, and 4 bases stayed unmatched. The CDR3 protein is CASSSRQGNSPLHF. The CDR3 bases are TGCGCCAGCAGCTCGCGACAGGGCAATTCACCCCTCCACTTT. Together with reference TRBV5-1 and TRBJ1-6, the CDR3 gives the full variable domain: KAGVTQTPRYLIKTRGQQVTLSCSPISGHRSVSWYQQTPGQGLQFLFEYFSETQRNKGNFPGRFSGRQFSNSRSEMNVSTLELGDSALYLCASSSRQGNSPLHFGNGTRLTVT.

The CDR3 loop reads CASSSHENTIYF. CDR3 sequence (DNA): TGCGCCAGCAGCTCACATGAAAACACCATATATTTT. The chain carries TRBV5-1 and TRBJ1-3, with unresolved D. V lost 3 bases and J 6 bases, leaving 7 bases between the germline ends. CDR3 size: 12 residues. CDR1 and CDR2 (germline): SGHRS, YFSETQ.

A few counts support this clone. At one end the junction does not follow the germline gene, possibly because of a read error. The V and J genes are TRBV29-1 and TRBJ2-3, with 11 bases identical to TRBD1. CDR3 length: 14 residues. CDR1 is SQVTM and CDR2 is ANQGSEA in the germline V gene. Here the CDR3 reads CSAEGQGARNTQYF. Written as DNA, the CDR3 is TGCAGCGCTGAAGGACAGGGGGCAAGGAATACGCAGTATTTT.

The rearrangement joins TRBV5-1 to TRBJ1-5, with no clear D. The CDR3 sequence is 13 residues long. Germline V gives CDR1 SGHRS, CDR2 YFSETQ. Deletions cut 6 bases from V and 7 bases from J, with 14 bases between. CDR3 amino acids: CASTSGVGQPQHF. The CDR3 DNA reads as TGCGCCAGCACATCCGGGGTGGGCCAGCCCCAGCATTTT.

This chain joins TRBV5-6 and TRBJ1-5; D gene ambiguous. Trimming stripped 2 bases from V and 11 bases from J, with 11 bases between. CDR3 length: 12 residues. From germline, CDR1 is SGHDT and CDR2 YYEEEE. DNA of the CDR3: TGTGCCAGCAGCTTAAGCCACGGGACCCAGCATTTT. Amino acid sequence: CASSLSHGTQHF.

J is TRBJ2-1 and V is TRBV6-5; D might be TRBD1 (6 bases). From germline, CDR1 is MNHEY and CDR2 SVGAGI. This CDR3 has 13 residues. Trimming stripped 5 bases from V and 7 bases from J, with 12 bases between. The CDR3 DNA is TGTGCCAGCAGTAGAGGGGGATTTAATGAGCAGTTCTTC. Translation: CASSRGGFNEQFF.

J is TRBJ2-7 and V is TRBV5-6; tentative D call: TRBD2 (6 bases). The CDR3 totals 12 residues. Germline CDR1 and CDR2: SGHDT and YYEEEE. V was pared by 4 bases and J by 4 bases, with 9 bases between. CDR3 sequence reads: CASSGRSYEQYF. The DNA of the CDR3 is TGTGCCAGCAGCGGGAGGTCTTACGAGCAGTACTTC.

V gene TRBV11-2 combines with J gene TRBJ2-1, with 7 bases fitting TRBD1. The CDR3 loop spans 15 amino acids. The trim removed 4 bases at V and 4 bases at J, leaving 7 bases unmatched. Germline assignment: CDR1 SGHAT and CDR2 FQNNGV. CDR3 region: CASSSVGTEYNEQFF. Here the CDR3 DNA reads TGTGCCAGCAGCTCGGTAGGGACAGAGTACAATGAGCAGTTCTTC.

This sequence joins TRBV2 and TRBJ2-7; no clear D gene. This CDR3 comprises 11 residues. Germline lookup yields CDR1 SNHLY and CDR2 FYNNEI. Trimming pared 6 bases from V and 3 bases from J, leaving 6 bases between. The CDR3 bases are TGTGCCAGCAGCCCTCACTACGAGCAGTACTTC. As protein: CASSPHYEQYF.

This clone occurred a few times. Distinct nucleotide sequences in the sample also encode this CDR3. V and J are TRBV14 and TRBJ2-1; D is tentatively TRBD1 or TRBD2 (6 bases each). V shed 3 bases and J shed 4 bases, with 10 bases lying between them. CDR3 length equals 14 residues. Germline CDR1 SGHDN, CDR2 FVKESK. For the CDR3, the DNA is TGTGCCAGCAGCCAGGGGGGCCGGTACAATGAGCAGTTCTTC. Translated, it gives CASSQGGRYNEQFF.

The V call is TRBV27, the J call TRBJ2-1; 7 bases align to TRBD1. The CDR3 has 14 amino acids. The germline gives CDR1 MNHEY, CDR2 SMNVEV (reference sequence). V trimming: 3 bases; J trimming: 3 bases; junction bases outside the gene matches: 2. CDR3 loop: CASSLGDSYNEQFF. In DNA form, the CDR3 reads TGTGCCAGCAGTTTGGGGGACAGCTACAATGAGCAGTTCTTC.

As concerns this clone: A read error may produce the germline difference seen at one junction end. The chain joins TRBV7-7 to TRBJ2-5, with D possibly matching TRBD1 (6 bases). The CDR3 is 16 amino acids. Germline CDR1 and CDR2: SSHAT and FNYEAQ (reference sequence). The CDR3 is CASSLSAGALQETQYF. The CDR3 coding sequence is TGTGCTAGCAGCTTGTCTGCAGGGGCCTTACAAGAGACCCAGTACTTC.

This chain links TRBV3-1 (or the pseudogene TRBV3-2) with TRBJ1-2, with D hard to call. V lost 8 bases and J 5 bases, leaving 15 bases between the germline ends. The germline V gene has CDR1 LGHDT and CDR2 YNNKEL (reference sequence). The CDR3 length is 13 residues. CDR3 loop: CASGLPGDYGYTF. The CDR3 DNA is TGTGCCAGCGGCCTGCCGGGAGATTATGGCTACACCTTC.

The chain couples TRBV5-1 to TRBJ2-3, with 13 bases fitting TRBD2. Germline V gene sequence: CDR1 SGHRS, CDR2 YFSETQ. V shed 2 bases and J 5 bases; nucleotides not matched to a gene: 5. CDR3 size: 16 residues. The CDR3 DNA follows: TGCGCCAGCAGCTTCGGGACTAGCGGGGTGAAAGATACGCAGTATTTT. This sequence encodes CASSFGTSGVKDTQYF.

This chain uses TRBV29-1 with TRBJ2-2; no clear D. This CDR3 comprises 12 residues. Germline values: CDR1 SQVTM, CDR2 ANQGSEA. The V and J ends lost 7 bases and 7 bases respectively, with 13 bases between them. CDR3 region: CSGQQADGELFF. DNA of the CDR3: TGCAGCGGGCAGCAGGCCGACGGGGAGCTGTTTTTT.

Regarding this clone: This sample includes further DNA sequences coding for the same CDR3. The rearrangement uses TRBV11-2 and TRBJ1-2; no definite D call. The CDR3 has 13 amino acids. Trimming shortened V by 3 bases and J by 2 bases, and 7 bases separated the two germline ends. CDR1 SGHAT and CDR2 FQNNGV come from the germline V gene. Here the CDR3 reads CASSLDLNYGYTF. The CDR3 coding sequence is TGTGCCAGCAGCTTGGACCTCAACTATGGCTACACCTTC.

The rearrangement uses TRBV25-1 and TRBJ2-2, with 8 bases lining up with TRBD1. Germline CDR1 reads MGHDK; CDR2 reads SYGVNS. The CDR3 spans 13 residues. J gave up 6 bases and V 11 bases, and 8 bases lay outside the gene matches. The CDR3 sequence: CAGRTGSAGELFF. CDR3 DNA sequence: TGTGCCGGACGGACAGGGAGCGCCGGGGAGCTGTTTTTT.